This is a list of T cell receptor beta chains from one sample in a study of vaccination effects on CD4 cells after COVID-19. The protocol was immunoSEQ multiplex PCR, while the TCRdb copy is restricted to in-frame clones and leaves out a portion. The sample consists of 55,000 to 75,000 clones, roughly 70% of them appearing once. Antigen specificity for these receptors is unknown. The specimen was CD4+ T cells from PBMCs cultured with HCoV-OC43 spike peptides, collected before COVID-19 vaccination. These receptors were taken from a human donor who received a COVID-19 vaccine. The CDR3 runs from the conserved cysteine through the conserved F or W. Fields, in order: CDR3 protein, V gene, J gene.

CASSPDRTNQPQHF,TRBV7-8,TRBJ1-5
CASSLAGAHDPKDF,TRBV5-1,TRBJ2-4
CASSIAFGLAGLRGGELFF,TRBV19,TRBJ2-2
CASSFTGYDTGELFF,TRBV5-8,TRBJ2-2
CASSQDIGETQYF,TRBV3-1/TRBV3-2,TRBJ2-5
CASSLTGDQLFF,TRBV11-2,TRBJ2-2
CASSLWAGTDSGNTIYF,TRBV5-4,TRBJ1-3
CASSFLALTSFVYNEQFF,TRBV28,TRBJ2-1
CAWKSGGDTIYF,TRBV30,TRBJ1-3
CAISESGQPQHF,TRBV10-3,TRBJ1-5
CAWSVQQGVVYTGELFF,TRBV30,TRBJ2-2
CASSSHSGGEETQYF,TRBV7-3,TRBJ2-5
CASSLPRVAGRTDTQYF,TRBV11-2,TRBJ2-3
CASSEQVGKWALHF,TRBV11-2,TRBJ1-6
CATSDFRTLTGELFF,TRBV24-1,TRBJ2-2
CASSILGQGANQPQHF,TRBV19,TRBJ1-5
CASSKTGVETQYF,TRBV7-7,TRBJ2-5
CASTSLAGVGESSTDTQYF,TRBV2,TRBJ2-3
CASRSLAGRNSPLHF,TRBV6-4,TRBJ1-6
CASSFTSGGTGELFF,TRBV13,TRBJ2-2
CASSLPGNSGANVLTF,TRBV5-4,TRBJ2-6
CASSQGQGGRGEKLFF,TRBV5-1,TRBJ1-4